This T cell receptor beta chain was captured in a study of cytomegalovirus exposure and HLA in healthy donors. Both 60 Vbeta primers and 13 Jbeta primers went into the PCR. The repertoire was sequenced with immunoSEQ multiplex PCR; TCRdb's copy has only in-frame clones and lacks some. The repertoire holds 160,000 or so clones, with approximately 80% as singletons. What was sequenced was PBMCs. This receptor was obtained from a man aged 18-30 years in good health and CMV-seropositive.

The CDR3 protein is CASKAGGYTGELFF. The CDR3 DNA reads as TGTGCCAGCAAAGCAGGGGGCTACACCGGGGAGCTGTTTTTT. The rearrangement links TRBV14 to TRBJ2-2, with TRBD1 matching 8 bases. The ends lost 7 bases at V and 3 bases at J; junction bases unmatched: 4. The germline V gene encodes CDR1 SGHDN and CDR2 FVKESK. CDR3 length: 14 amino acids. The full variable domain, its missing parts supplied by reference TRBV14 and TRBJ2-2, is EAGVTQFPSHSVIEKGQTVTLRCDPISGHDNLYWYRRVMGKEIKFLLHFVKESKQDESGMPNNRFLAERTGGTYSTLKVQPAELEDSGVYFCASKAGGYTGELFFGEGSRLTVL.